This T cell receptor beta chain originates from a study of spatial heterogeneity in lung cancer. Study context: Fewer alpha-chain than beta-chain sequences were consistently detected. The study observed each unique TCR and UMI combination more than ten times on average in raw reads.

The time point: sample taken at primary tumor resection. Material for sequencing was whole RNA from tumor, nontumor lung or frozen PBMC, left unsorted. This CDR3 region has 14 residues. V was clipped by 0 bases and J by 5 bases, with 12 bases between them. The germline V gene has CDR1 GTSNPN and CDR2 SVGIG (reference sequence). Whole-study results and caveats: Resection saw ubiquitous expanded tumor TCRs appear in blood more than follow-up did.

In this sample, this clonotype turned up many times. What it binds is not known. The presence of a unique molecular identifier marked each TCR cDNA molecule. TCRdb ran MiXCR on the 5' RACE reads and lists one entry per CDR3 protein. The sample has around 24,000 distinct CDR3 sequences, 6.9% seen once. The chain couples TRBV30 to TRBJ2-3; the D is unclear. This receptor was obtained from a male donor with early-stage non-small cell lung cancer. The sequencing here drew on PBMCs, taken at surgery. Written as DNA, the CDR3 is TGTGCCTGGAGTGTAGGAACAGCTTTAGATACGCAGTATTTT. This translates into CAWSVGTALDTQYF.